A single sample is the source of the 26 T cell receptor beta chains below, sequenced in a study of identical twins. Each CDR3 protein is one row after TCRdb ran MiXCR on the 5' RACE reads. The sample yields around 1.7 million distinct CDR3 sequences, about 32% seen once. The sample comprised cord blood. All receptors come from a newborn girl in good health.

V usage is TRBV12-3 or TRBV12-4 and J usage is TRBJ2-3; D may match TRBD1 or TRBD2 (6 bases each). V lost 7 bases and J lost 1, with 27 bases in between. The CDR3 sequence is 19 residues long. This CDR3 reads CASTPGALGLGLRTDTQYF. The CDR3 bases are TGTGCCAGCACCCCGGGGGCGCTAGGCTTAGGTCTGCGCACAGATACGCAGTATTTT.

The chain recombines TRBV5-1 with TRBJ2-1, with D possibly matching TRBD2 (5 bases). This CDR3 has 16 amino acids. Trimming removed 0 bases at V and 5 bases at J, with 15 bases between. CDR1 SGHRS and CDR2 YFSETQ come from the germline V gene. CDR3 nucleotides: TGCGCCAGCAGCTTGGATCCGGGGTCGTGGGACAATGAGCAGTTCTTC. The encoded protein is CASSLDPGSWDNEQFF. Full variable domain (outside the CDR3, taken from reference TRBV5-1 and TRBJ2-1): KAGVTQTPRYLIKTRGQQVTLSCSPISGHRSVSWYQQTPGQGLQFLFEYFSETQRNKGNFPGRFSGRQFSNSRSEMNVSTLELGDSALYLCASSLDPGSWDNEQFFGPGTRLTVL.

The J gene is TRBJ2-4, the V gene TRBV20-1, with 12 bases fitting TRBD2. The CDR3 runs to 15 residues. V shed 0 bases, J shed 8 bases, and the junction held 5 bases outside the gene matches. The germline CDR1 and CDR2 sequences are DFQATT and SNEGSKA (reference sequence). CDR3 nucleotide sequence: TGCAGTGCTAGAGATCCGAGACTAGCGGGAGACATTCAGTACTTC. Translated: CSARDPRLAGDIQYF.

This rearrangement joins TRBV3-1 to TRBJ1-1; tentatively, D is TRBD1 (5 bases). CDR3 length: 17 residues. Germline CDR1 and CDR2: LGHDT and YNNKEL (reference sequence). The V gene lost 1 base and the J gene lost 1 base, with 16 bases spanning the gap. The CDR3 loop reads CASSQGWYRTPNTEAFF. The CDR3 region has the DNA TGTGCCAGCAGCCAAGGGTGGTACAGGACTCCGAACACTGAAGCTTTCTTT.

About this clonotype: The junction and the germline gene differ at one end; a read error may be behind it. The chain combines TRBV7-2 with TRBJ2-1; D gene unclear. Germline V lookup: CDR1 SGHTA, CDR2 FQGNSA. The CDR3 runs to 13 residues. CDR3 in amino acids: CASSAQSYNERFF. As DNA, the CDR3 is TGTGCCAGCAGCGCCCAGAGCTACAATGAGCGGTTCTTC.

In the case of this clonotype: An end of the junction differs from the germline gene, which may be a read error. V is TRBV12-3 or TRBV12-4 and J is TRBJ1-5, with D maybe TRBD1 (6 bases). The CDR3 spans 19 residues. CDR3 protein: CASSFRGTGRGVSKQPQHF. The CDR3 region has the DNA TGTGCCAGCAGTTTTCGCGGAACAGGGCGCGGGGTTAGCAAGCAGCCCCAGCATTTT.

This clonotype was counted a few times. The rearrangement joins TRBV7-2 to TRBJ2-1; 9 bases line up with TRBD2. Looked up from germline, CDR1 is SGHTA and CDR2 is FQGNSA. This CDR3 spans 18 amino acids. The J segment lost 2 bases and the V segment lost 1 base, leaving 9 bases of the junction unmatched. The CDR3 nucleotides read TGTGCCAGCAGCTTAGTCGCTAGCGGGGTACCACCCTACAATGAGCAGTTCTTC. Amino acids: CASSLVASGVPPYNEQFF.

This clonotype was counted many times. The rearrangement joins TRBV12-3 or TRBV12-4 to TRBJ2-7, with 7 bases fitting TRBD2. The junction had 6 bases not matched to a gene; V was cut back by 5 bases and J by 5 bases. The CDR3 has 13 residues. The DNA of the CDR3 is TGTGCCAGCAGTACGAGGACTAGAAACGAGCAGTACTTC. Protein sequence: CASSTRTRNEQYF.

The CDR3 protein is CASSWLAGGLYTQETQYF. In DNA, the CDR3 is TGTGCCAGCAGTTGGCTAGCGGGGGGCCTTTATACTCAAGAGACCCAGTACTTC. V gene TRBV6-5 combines with J gene TRBJ2-5, with TRBD2 matching 11 bases. CDR3 length: 18 amino acids. Germline V gene sequence: CDR1 MNHEY, CDR2 SVGAGI. Trimming removed 4 bases from V and 2 bases from J; junction bases left unmatched: 12.

A single count supports this clonotype. This chain uses TRBV9 with TRBJ2-2; D is undetermined. The germline V gene encodes CDR1 SGDLS and CDR2 YYNGEE. The CDR3 runs 18 residues. Between the trimmed V and J ends, which lost 0 bases and 0 bases, there was a span of 15 bases. In DNA form, the CDR3 reads TGTGCCAGCAGCGTAGGGGGATATGCCAGGTCGAACACCGGGGAGCTGTTTTTT. Translating gives CASSVGGYARSNTGELFF.

The chain carries TRBV7-2 and TRBJ2-7; D not certain. Trimming cost V 2 bases and J 7 bases, with 12 bases left between them. The CDR3 runs 13 residues. Germline values: CDR1 SGHTA, CDR2 FQGNSA. For the CDR3, the DNA is TGTGCCAGCAGCTTAATTTGGACGAATGAGCAGTACTTC. Translating gives CASSLIWTNEQYF.

The V call is TRBV20-1, the J call TRBJ2-3, with 7 bases fitting TRBD1. The CDR3 covers 15 residues. Germline V gene data show CDR1 as DFQATT and CDR2 as SNEGSKA (reference sequence). V was pared by 6 bases and J by 1 base, with 10 bases of the junction left unmatched. The CDR3 is CSASDRDSGTDTQYF. CDR3 coding DNA: TGCAGTGCGAGCGACAGGGATTCGGGCACAGATACGCAGTATTTT.

The chain links TRBV5-8 to TRBJ2-1; 9 bases map to TRBD2. The tail of the sequence fits TRBJ2-7 better, so the J call may be wrong. This CDR3 spans 15 amino acids. Germline CDR1 and CDR2: SGHTS and YDEGEE. The CDR3 DNA reads TGTGCCAGCAGCGAGGGGACTAGCCCCTACAATGAGCAGTACTTC. This gives the protein CASSEGTSPYNEQYF.

V usage is TRBV6-2 or TRBV6-3 and J usage is TRBJ1-2; no clear D gene. There are 14 residues in the CDR3. CDR1 MNHEY and CDR2 SVGEGT come from the germline V gene. The V and J ends lost 0 bases and 6 bases respectively, with 11 bases between them. In nucleotides, the CDR3 is TGTGCCAGCAGTTACTCGAGTGGAGGTGATGGCTACACCTTC. Translating gives CASSYSSGGDGYTF.

This clonotype was observed a few times. The V gene is TRBV2, the J gene TRBJ2-4; unclear D gene. Trimming removed 3 bases from V and 0 bases from J, with 9 bases in between. CDR1 and CDR2 from the germline V gene are SNHLY and FYNNEI. The CDR3 loop spans 15 amino acids. In DNA form, the CDR3 reads TGTGCCAGCAGTGATGGGCCCTTAGCCAAAAACATTCAGTACTTC. It is translated as CASSDGPLAKNIQYF.

The chain recombines TRBV30 with TRBJ1-5; TRBD1 matches at 8 bases. Germline V gene sequence: CDR1 GTSNPN, CDR2 SVGIG (reference sequence). The J segment lost 2 bases and the V segment lost 3 bases, leaving 0 bases of the junction unmatched. The CDR3 is 13 amino acids. The CDR3 bases are TGTGCCTGGAGGGGACAGGGCAATCAGCCCCAGCATTTT. Protein: CAWRGQGNQPQHF.

This clonotype was counted a few times. J is TRBJ2-3 and V is TRBV20-1; 7 positions match TRBD2. There are 15 residues in the CDR3. V lost 3 bases to trimming and J lost 8 bases; unmatched junction nucleotides: 14. Germline V gives CDR1 DFQATT, CDR2 SNEGSKA (reference sequence). The CDR3 DNA reads TGCAGTGCTAGGGATGGGCGAGCGGGGCGGGTTACGCAGTATTTT. It yields the protein CSARDGRAGRVTQYF.

This clonotype occurred a few times. The rearrangement joins TRBV5-1 to TRBJ2-6, with 9 bases fitting TRBD1. Trimming cost V 0 bases and J 1 base; bases outside gene matches: 11. The CDR3 runs 20 residues. CDR1 and CDR2 from the germline V gene are SGHRS and YFSETQ. Written as DNA, the CDR3 is TGCGCCAGCAGCTTGGCTCCAGGAACAGGGGGCGCGTCTGGGGCCAACGTCCTGACTTTC. Translation gives CASSLAPGTGGASGANVLTF.

In its sample, this clonotype was seen a few times. A much larger clonotype is one base distant, so this may be a read error. V usage is TRBV7-2 and J usage is TRBJ2-3, with 10 bases fitting TRBD2. This CDR3 is built from 15 residues. The germline V gene has CDR1 SGHTA and CDR2 FQGNSA. This CDR3 is CASTLAGGSTDTQYF. CDR3 nucleotides: TGTGCCAGCACCTTAGCGGGGGGTAGCACAGATACGCAGTATTTT.

This rearrangement joins TRBV10-2 to TRBJ1-2; D not resolved. The CDR3 extends over 14 amino acids. V dropped 0 bases and J dropped 2 bases, with 7 bases sitting between them. Looked up from germline, CDR1 is WSHSY and CDR2 is SAAADI. This CDR3 reads CASSESARNYGYTF. In DNA, the CDR3 is TGCGCCAGCAGTGAGTCAGCGAGAAACTATGGCTACACCTTC.

The J gene is TRBJ2-1, the V gene TRBV27; 9 bases agree with TRBD2. This CDR3 is 19 amino acids long. Germline CDR1 is MNHEY and CDR2 is SMNVEV (reference sequence). The junction had 13 bases not matched to a gene; V was cut back by 3 bases and J by 1 base. The CDR3 region has the DNA TGTGCCAGCAGTTTGCCCGAGGGTAGCGGGGGCGGGTCCTACAATGAGCAGTTCTTC. As protein: CASSLPEGSGGGSYNEQFF.

The chain combines TRBV12-3 or TRBV12-4 with TRBJ2-6, with D possibly TRBD1 on 6 matching bases. The CDR3 consists of 17 residues. With 1 base removed from V and 0 bases from J, the gap between germline ends came to 10 bases. The CDR3 DNA follows: TGTGCCAGCAGTTTAGTGGACAGACGCTCTGGGGCCAACGTCCTGACTTTC. The encoded protein is CASSLVDRRSGANVLTF.

There are a few counts of this clonotype. J is TRBJ2-1 and V is TRBV4-1, with D perhaps assigned TRBD1 or TRBD2 (5 bases each). This CDR3 spans 18 amino acids. Trimming took off 1 base at V and 4 bases at J, with 20 bases between the two ends. The germline V gene has CDR1 MGHRA and CDR2 YSYEKL. The CDR3 DNA reads TGCGCCAGCAGCCAAGGCCAGACCGGGGCAATAATGTACAATGAGCAGTTCTTC. It translates to CASSQGQTGAIMYNEQFF.

The chain joins TRBV6-5 to TRBJ2-5, with 14 positions matching TRBD2. Germline CDR1 MNHEY, CDR2 SVGAGI. The V and J ends lost 2 bases and 5 bases, in that order; junction bases with no gene match: 4. The CDR3 totals 16 residues. CDR3 sequence: CASSYRGLAGVETQYF. The CDR3 nucleotides read TGTGCCAGCAGTTACCGGGGACTAGCGGGAGTGGAGACCCAGTACTTC.

A remark on this clonotype: A much more abundant neighbour one base away suggests this may be a read error. The chain couples TRBV27 to TRBJ2-7, with TRBD2 matching over 9 bases. The CDR3 has 13 amino acids. Germline V lookup: CDR1 MNHEY, CDR2 SMNVEV (reference sequence). J gave up 3 bases and V 6 bases, and 3 bases lay outside the gene matches. The CDR3 spells CASRVAGDYEQYF. In nucleotides, the CDR3 is TGTGCCAGCAGAGTAGCGGGAGACTACGAGCAGTACTTC.

CDR3 sequence (DNA): TGTGCCAGCTCGATGTCCAATCAGCCCCAGCATTTT. Encoded protein: CASSMSNQPQHF. The chain is built from TRBV6-1 and TRBJ1-5; D not certain. From germline, CDR1 is MNHNS and CDR2 SASEGT. CDR3 length: 12 residues. Trimming pared 8 bases from V and 3 bases from J, leaving 8 bases between.